Listed here are 27 T cell receptor beta chains from one sample, sequenced in a study of T cell repertoires in cytomegalovirus infection. In TCRdb, the reads were re-called with MiXCR into one record per CDR3 protein. The sample lists roughly 300,000 distinct CDR3 sequences; roughly 26% were seen once. Input material: PBMCs. The receptors shown here come from a human donor in good health (CMV status not recorded). Some clones in this sample may be carry-over from other donors' samples.

The V gene is TRBV7-2, the J gene TRBJ2-7; 8 bases align to TRBD2. V lost 5 bases to trimming and J lost 4 bases; unmatched junction nucleotides: 1. Germline V gene lookup returns CDR1 SGHTA and CDR2 FQGNSA. This CDR3 is 12 amino acids long. CDR3 sequence (DNA): TGTGCCAGCAGCACGGGGGGGTACGAGCAGTACTTC. Translating gives CASSTGGYEQYF.

V gene TRBV19 combines with J gene TRBJ1-1; 7 bases line up with TRBD1. The germline V gene encodes CDR1 LNHDA and CDR2 SQIVND (reference sequence). This CDR3 contains 19 residues. V dropped 5 bases and J dropped 2; count of bases not matched to a gene: 20. This chain's CDR3 is CASSPDTGVEIRGNTEAFF. The CDR3 DNA is TGTGCCAGTAGTCCCGATACAGGGGTTGAAATAAGAGGAAACACTGAAGCTTTCTTT.

This chain connects TRBV7-6 to TRBJ2-5; 14 bases align to TRBD2. Trimming took 1 base from V and 4 from J; bases not matched to a gene: 5. The germline CDR1 and CDR2 sequences are SGHVS and FNYEAQ. This CDR3 spans 17 amino acids. CDR3 region: CASSLGGLAGVAETQYF. DNA for the CDR3: TGTGCCAGCAGCTTAGGGGGACTAGCGGGAGTCGCAGAGACCCAGTACTTC. Combining the CDR3 with reference TRBV7-6 and TRBJ2-5 gives the whole variable domain GAGVSQSPRYKVTKRGQDVALRCDPISGHVSLYWYRQALGQGPEFLTYFNYEAQQDKSGLPNDRFSAERPEGSISTLTIQRTEQRDSAMYRCASSLGGLAGVAETQYFGPGTRLLVL.

The chain links TRBV27 to TRBJ2-7, with 8 bases fitting TRBD2. Trimming cost V 5 bases and J 1 base; bases outside gene matches: 13. Germline CDR1 reads MNHEY; CDR2 reads SMNVEV (reference sequence). The CDR3 sequence is 17 residues long. CDR3 protein: CASSPRLRGGRSYEQYF. The DNA for the CDR3 is TGTGCCAGCAGTCCCAGGCTCAGGGGCGGGAGGTCCTACGAGCAGTACTTC.

The CDR3 loop reads CASSQGLAGGKETQYF. Here the CDR3 DNA reads TGTGCCAGCAGCCAAGGACTAGCGGGGGGCAAAGAGACCCAGTACTTC. This rearrangement joins TRBV3-1 to TRBJ2-5; 13 positions match TRBD2. Germline-derived CDR1 and CDR2 are LGHDT and YNNKEL (reference sequence). The CDR3 consists of 16 residues. J lost 3 bases, V lost 1 base, and 2 bases had no gene match.

There are many counts of this clonotype. This sequence joins TRBV25-1 and TRBJ2-2, with 10 bases aligning to TRBD1. After removal of 0 bases from V and 4 bases from J, the junction contained 8 bases not matched to a gene. The germline CDR1 and CDR2 sequences are MGHDK and SYGVNS. This CDR3 is built from 18 residues. This chain's CDR3 is CASSEYDPRDRGTGELFF. The CDR3 nucleotides read TGTGCCAGCAGTGAATACGACCCTCGGGACAGGGGCACCGGGGAGCTGTTTTTT.

V and J are TRBV5-6 and TRBJ2-1; 16 bases agree with TRBD2. Per the germline V gene, CDR1 is SGHDT and CDR2 is YYEEEE. V trimming: 0 bases; J trimming: 9 bases; junction bases outside the gene matches: 9. The CDR3 runs to 18 residues. CDR3 protein: CASSLALGTSGRAFEQFF. The CDR3, as DNA: TGTGCCAGCAGCTTGGCCTTGGGGACTAGCGGGAGGGCGTTTGAGCAGTTCTTC.

This clonotype was observed many times. The chain carries TRBV11-2 and TRBJ1-6, with D uncertain. There are 14 residues in the CDR3. Per the germline V gene, CDR1 is SGHAT and CDR2 is FQNNGV. V lost 4 bases to trimming and J lost 8 bases, with 12 bases between them. CDR3 bases: TGTGCCAGCAGCTCGGGCCGGGCGGATTCACCCCTCCACTTT. Protein: CASSSGRADSPLHF.

The gene calls are TRBV12-3 or TRBV12-4 and TRBJ1-2; D is undetermined. The CDR3 has 12 amino acids. V dropped 6 bases and J dropped 4 bases, with 9 bases sitting between them. DNA of the CDR3: TGTGCCAGCAGACTAGGAACCTATGGCTACACCTTC. Encoded protein: CASRLGTYGYTF.

The gene calls are TRBV12-3 or TRBV12-4 and TRBJ2-6, with no clear D. This CDR3 comprises 16 residues. The V and J ends lost 7 bases and 2 bases respectively, with 15 bases between them. The CDR3 sequence: CASTPGPVAGANVLTF. The CDR3 coding sequence is TGTGCCAGCACCCCGGGCCCCGTTGCTGGGGCCAACGTCCTGACTTTC.

J is TRBJ1-1 and V is TRBV2; maybe TRBD1 (6 bases). V lost 8 bases, J lost 1 base, and 23 bases lay in between. The CDR3 has 17 residues. CDR1 and CDR2 (germline): SNHLY, FYNNEI. CDR3 in DNA: TGTGCCAGCCGCCGCAGTCGGGATTACAGGGAGAACACTGAAGCTTTCTTT. This codes for CASRRSRDYRENTEAFF.

This chain uses TRBV2 with TRBJ1-1; 7 nucleotides align to TRBD1. With V trimmed by 8 bases and J by 1 base, 4 bases remained unmatched. Per the germline V gene, CDR1 is SNHLY and CDR2 is FYNNEI. There are 13 residues in the CDR3. This chain's CDR3 is CASAGQTNTEAFF. In nucleotides, the CDR3 is TGTGCCAGCGCGGGACAGACGAACACTGAAGCTTTCTTT.

This clonotype was counted only a few times. With a much larger clone just one base away, this may be a read error. The chain carries TRBV12-3 or TRBV12-4 and TRBJ1-5, with 7 bases matching TRBD1. Losses at the gene ends were 6 bases for V and 2 bases for J; bases not matched to a gene: 4. The CDR3 consists of 14 residues. CDR3 nucleotide sequence: TGTGCCAGCAGACGCGGACAGGGCAATCAGCCCCAGCATTTT. Translating it yields CASRRGQGNQPQHF.

The rearrangement joins TRBV11-2 to TRBJ1-1; D uncertain. The germline gives CDR1 SGHAT, CDR2 FQNNGV. The CDR3 sequence is 16 residues long. The V and J ends lost 5 bases and 2 bases respectively, with 18 bases between them. For the CDR3, the DNA is TGTGCCAGCAGCCCGCCGGATTCCCCCCGAAACACTGAAGCTTTCTTT. Translating it yields CASSPPDSPRNTEAFF.

This chain links TRBV29-1 with TRBJ2-5, with D perhaps TRBD2 (5 bases). CDR1 and CDR2 (germline): SQVTM, ANQGSEA. V was pared by 3 bases and J by 5 bases, with 10 bases between. This CDR3 has 12 amino acids. CDR3 protein: CSVDEGLETQYF. In DNA form, the CDR3 reads TGCAGCGTTGATGAGGGCCTGGAGACCCAGTACTTC. The full variable domain, its missing parts supplied by reference TRBV29-1 and TRBJ2-5, is SAVISQKPSRDICQRGTSLTIQCQVDSQVTMMFWYRQQPGQSLTLIATANQGSEATYESGFVIDKFPISRPNLTFSTLTVSNMSPEDSSIYLCSVDEGLETQYFGPGTRLLVL.

The rearrangement links TRBV5-1 to TRBJ1-2; D is undetermined. This CDR3 comprises 13 residues. V dropped 4 bases and J dropped 4 bases, with 11 bases sitting between them. CDR1 and CDR2 (germline): SGHRS, YFSETQ. CDR3 bases: TGCGCCAGCAGCGACCCGGTTACCTATGGCTACACCTTC. Protein sequence: CASSDPVTYGYTF.

The chain carries TRBV7-2 and TRBJ2-7, with TRBD2 matching 13 bases. J was trimmed by 5 bases and V by 5 bases; bases with no gene match: 9. From germline, CDR1 is SGHTA and CDR2 FQGNSA. The CDR3 has 16 residues. The DNA for the CDR3 is TGTGCCAGCAGCCAACTAGCGGGAGGGCCGCTCGACGAGCAGTACTTC. It codes for CASSQLAGGPLDEQYF.

The V and J genes are TRBV6-1 and TRBJ2-1; the D gene is possibly TRBD2 (6 bases). V lost 5 bases and J lost 8, with 16 bases in between. This CDR3 spans 14 amino acids. Germline V gene data show CDR1 as MNHNS and CDR2 as SASEGT. CDR3 sequence (DNA): TGTGCCAGCAGTATAGCGGAACTCCACTATGAGCAGTTCTTC. Protein sequence: CASSIAELHYEQFF.

There are many counts of this clonotype. The V and J genes are TRBV7-2 and TRBJ2-2, with 7 bases lining up with TRBD2. V gave up 2 bases and J gave up 7 bases; unmatched junction bases: 7. The CDR3 contains 15 residues. In germline, CDR1 is SGHTA, CDR2 FQGNSA. DNA for the CDR3: TGTGCCAGCAGCTTAAGGTCGGGAGGAGGCGGGGAGCTGTTTTTT. It encodes CASSLRSGGGGELFF.

This clonotype occurred a few times. CDR3 sequence reads: CSVDSSGRAGADTQYF. The CDR3 DNA reads as TGCAGCGTGGACTCTAGCGGGAGGGCCGGGGCAGATACGCAGTATTTT. The chain is built from TRBV29-1 and TRBJ2-3, with 12 bases aligning to TRBD2. The V segment lost 6 bases and the J segment 4 bases; nucleotides outside the gene matches: 11. Germline assignment: CDR1 SQVTM and CDR2 ANQGSEA. The length of the CDR3 is 16 residues.

The gene calls are TRBV6-6 and TRBJ1-1; no firm D call. The germline gives CDR1 MNHNY, CDR2 SVGAGI (reference sequence). Trimming stripped 6 bases from V and 0 bases from J, with 11 bases between. The CDR3 length is 14 residues. The CDR3 here is CASRLGFMNTEAFF. The CDR3 DNA follows: TGTGCCAGCAGGTTGGGCTTTATGAACACTGAAGCTTTCTTT.

The V call is TRBV7-2, the J call TRBJ2-7, with unresolved D. The germline V gene encodes CDR1 SGHTA and CDR2 FQGNSA. There are 14 residues in the CDR3. The germline V and J ends were trimmed by 4 bases and 4 bases, with 14 bases remaining between them. CDR3 bases: TGTGCCAGCAGCTCCGCCTCACTAACTTACGAGCAGTACTTC. Its translation: CASSSASLTYEQYF.

The rearrangement joins TRBV5-4 to TRBJ1-1; 7 bases match TRBD1. The length of the CDR3 is 14 residues. J was trimmed by 4 bases and V by 3 bases; bases with no gene match: 6. CDR1 is SGHNT, CDR2 YYREEE, per germline (reference sequence). Here the CDR3 DNA reads TGTGCCAGCAGCTCTACGGACAGGTTCACTGAAGCTTTCTTT. This sequence encodes CASSSTDRFTEAFF. The entire variable domain, with the rest obtained from reference TRBV5-4 and TRBJ1-1, is as follows: ETGVTQSPTHLIKTRGQQVTLRCSSQSGHNTVSWYQQALGQGPQFIFQYYREEENGRGNFPPRFSGLQFPNYSSELNVNALELDDSALYLCASSSTDRFTEAFFGQGTRLTVV.

The sample holds a few counts of this clonotype. This CDR3 reads CAISEFGQGMNTEAFF. The CDR3 DNA follows: TGTGCCATCAGTGAGTTCGGACAGGGCATGAACACTGAAGCTTTCTTT. This chain uses TRBV10-3 with TRBJ1-1; 8 bases match TRBD1. Germline CDR1 reads ENHRY; CDR2 reads SYGVKD. V shed 1 base and J 0 bases; nucleotides not matched to a gene: 4. The CDR3 is 16 residues long.

In its sample, this clonotype was seen many times. The chain combines TRBV28 with TRBJ1-1; the match to TRBD1 covers 9 bases. After removal of 5 bases from V and 1 base from J, the junction contained 2 bases not matched to a gene. The CDR3 length is 14 residues. Germline V lookup: CDR1 MDHEN, CDR2 SYDVKM. The CDR3 bases are TGTGCCAGCAGTCGACAGGGGGAGAACACTGAAGCTTTCTTT. Translated: CASSRQGENTEAFF. Filled out from reference TRBV28 and TRBJ1-1, the complete variable domain reads DVKVTQSSRYLVKRTGEKVFLECVQDMDHENMFWYRQDPGLGLRLIYFSYDVKMKEKGDIPEGYSVSREKKERFSLILESASTNQTSMYLCASSRQGENTEAFFGQGTRLTVV.

The table lists this clonotype with a few counts. The chain is built from TRBV7-8 and TRBJ2-4; D is possibly TRBD1 or TRBD2 (5 bases each). The CDR3 totals 15 residues. CDR1 and CDR2 from the germline V gene are SGHVS and FQNEAQ. V gave up 4 bases and J gave up 8 bases, with 18 bases separating them. The CDR3 sequence is CASSSEGTPTDIQYF. The DNA for the CDR3 is TGTGCCAGCAGCTCCGAGGGGACCCCGACAGACATTCAGTACTTC. The full variable domain, with the rest looked up from reference TRBV7-8 and TRBJ2-4, is GAGVSQSPRYKVAKRGQDVALRCDPISGHVSLFWYQQALGQGPEFLTYFQNEAQLDKSGLPSDRFFAERPEGSVSTLKIQRTQQEDSAVYLCASSSEGTPTDIQYFGAGTRLSVL.

This clonotype was recorded at least ten times. The rearrangement links TRBV7-2 to TRBJ2-2; no clear D. This CDR3 region has 13 residues. Germline V gives CDR1 SGHTA, CDR2 FQGNSA. V lost 5 bases and J lost 6, with 10 bases in between. CDR3: CASSTRKAGELFF. CDR3 in DNA: TGTGCCAGCAGCACACGGAAGGCCGGGGAGCTGTTTTTT. Complete variable domain (other parts from reference TRBV7-2 and TRBJ2-2): GAGVSQSPSNKVTEKGKDVELRCDPISGHTALYWYRQSLGQGLEFLIYFQGNSAPDKSGLPSDRFSAERTGGSVSTLTIQRTQQEDSAVYLCASSTRKAGELFFGEGSRLTVL.